This paragraph reports one T cell receptor (beta chain). The data belong to a study of blood T cell repertoires in COVID-19. Whole-study context: Collection of acute and convalescent COVID-19 samples took place in the United States, Italy and Spain. PBMCs, B-cell-depleted T cells, or T cells provided the cDNA or gDNA that made up the material.

In the original processing: Reference gene primer amplification gave nucleated cell count estimates. Repertoires were generated with immunoSEQ multiplex PCR, while TCRdb's copy carries only in-frame clones and drops some. D and trimming come from the DNA, and the V and J calls and clone size come from that table. The table includes about 490,000 clones, 70% to 90% detected once. This CDR3 is built from 12 residues. Trimming removed 10 bases from V and 4 bases from J; junction bases left unmatched: 3. CDR1 is MDHEN and CDR2 is SYDVKM in the germline V gene. Sequencing was carried out using peripheral blood. The chain joins TRBV28 to TRBJ1-2; 10 bases align to TRBD1. This receptor was identified in a human donor in a cohort sampled during active COVID-19. The chain's CDR3 is CATGTGVYGYTF. In nucleotides, the CDR3 is TGTGCCACCGGGACAGGGGTCTATGGCTACACCTTC.